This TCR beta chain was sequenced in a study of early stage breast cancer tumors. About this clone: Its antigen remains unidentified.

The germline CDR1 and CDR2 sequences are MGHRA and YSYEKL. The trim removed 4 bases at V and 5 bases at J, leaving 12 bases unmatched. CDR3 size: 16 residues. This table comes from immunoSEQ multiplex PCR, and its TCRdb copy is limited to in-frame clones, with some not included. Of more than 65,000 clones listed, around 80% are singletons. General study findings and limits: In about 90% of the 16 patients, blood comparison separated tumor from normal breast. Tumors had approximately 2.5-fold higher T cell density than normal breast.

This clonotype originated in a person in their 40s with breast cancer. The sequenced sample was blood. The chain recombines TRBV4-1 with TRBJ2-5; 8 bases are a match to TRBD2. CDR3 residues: CASSPEEAGGWETQYF. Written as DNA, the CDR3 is TGCGCCAGCAGCCCGGAGGAGGCGGGAGGTTGGGAGACCCAGTACTTC.